Following are 28 T cell receptor beta chains from one sample sequenced in a study of cytomegalovirus exposure and HLA in healthy donors. The PCR had 60 Vbeta and 13 Jbeta primers. Profiling relied on immunoSEQ multiplex PCR, and the TCRdb table lists in-frame clones only, not all of them. Seen here are approximately 100,000 clones, over 60% observed once, and the top ten hold 3.9%. The material sequenced was PBMCs. These receptors were taken from a young man in good health and CMV-seronegative.

The chain links TRBV11-2 to TRBJ2-2; 7 nucleotides agree with TRBD2. CDR3 length: 12 amino acids. V shed 8 bases and J 5 bases; nucleotides not matched to a gene: 2. Germline V gives CDR1 SGHAT, CDR2 FQNNGV. The CDR3 DNA reads as TGTGCCAGCGGGAGGGGAACCGGGGAGCTGTTTTTT. As protein: CASGRGTGELFF.

This clone was seen more than once but under ten times. This sequence joins TRBV18 and TRBJ2-3; TRBD2 matches 9 bases. The CDR3 sequence is 15 residues long. Germline CDR1 KGHSH, CDR2 LQKENI. The V gene end was trimmed by 0 bases and the J gene end by 7 bases; junction bases not matched to a gene: 5. The CDR3 DNA sequence: TGTGCCAGCTCACCACCGGGCCTAGCGGGGAATACGCAGTATTTT. It is translated as CASSPPGLAGNTQYF.

The rearrangement uses TRBV6-1 and TRBJ1-1, with D possibly matching TRBD1 (6 bases). Looked up from germline, CDR1 is MNHNS and CDR2 is SASEGT. The CDR3 is 14 residues long. Trimming took 5 bases from V and 6 from J, leaving 16 bases between them. CDR3 residues: CASSRQVDWSEAFF. CDR3 sequence (DNA): TGTGCCAGCAGTCGACAGGTCGATTGGTCTGAAGCTTTCTTT.

The chain links TRBV19 to TRBJ2-3, with D hard to call. This CDR3 comprises 14 residues. The germline V gene encodes CDR1 LNHDA and CDR2 SQIVND (reference sequence). Trimming removed 2 bases from V and 0 bases from J, with 6 bases in between. The DNA for the CDR3 is TGTGCCAGTAGTATACAGTTAAGCACAGATACGCAGTATTTT. Its protein product is CASSIQLSTDTQYF.

This chain links TRBV6-1 with TRBJ1-1; the D gene is possibly TRBD1 (5 bases). V was shortened by 2 bases and J by 7 bases, with 11 bases between the two germline ends. Per the germline V gene, CDR1 is MNHNS and CDR2 is SASEGT. The CDR3 covers 13 residues. CDR3 bases: TGTGCCAGCAGTGAAAGGCGGGGCGATGAAGCTTTCTTT. It encodes CASSERRGDEAFF.

This clone was observed a few times. This chain joins TRBV2 and TRBJ1-2; 10 nucleotides line up with TRBD1. This CDR3 has 15 residues. Germline trimming cut 4 bases from V and 4 bases from J; bases unmatched to any gene: 6. Germline CDR1 is SNHLY and CDR2 is FYNNEI. In DNA form, the CDR3 reads TGTGCCAGCAGTGTATGGGGACAGGGGATCTATGGCTACACCTTC. Translating it yields CASSVWGQGIYGYTF. The variable domain in full, with the rest retrieved from reference TRBV2 and TRBJ1-2, is EPEVTQTPSHQVTQMGQEVILRCVPISNHLYFYWYRQILGQKVEFLVSFYNNEISEKSEIFDDQFSVERPDGSNFTLKIRSTKLEDSAMYFCASSVWGQGIYGYTFGSGTRLTVV.

The chain couples TRBV7-6 to TRBJ2-3; 7 bases map to TRBD2. V dropped 2 bases and J dropped 5; count of bases not matched to a gene: 10. The CDR3 spans 16 residues. From germline, CDR1 is SGHVS and CDR2 FNYEAQ. CDR3 coding DNA: TGTGCCAGCAGCTTAAAAGCGGGGCCAAGAAGAGATACGCAGTATTTT. Translation: CASSLKAGPRRDTQYF. Looking up the rest from reference TRBV7-6 and TRBJ2-3 gives the full variable domain: GAGVSQSPRYKVTKRGQDVALRCDPISGHVSLYWYRQALGQGPEFLTYFNYEAQQDKSGLPNDRFSAERPEGSISTLTIQRTEQRDSAMYRCASSLKAGPRRDTQYFGPGTRLTVL.

The chain has TRBV6-4 and TRBJ2-3; 9 positions match TRBD2. The CDR3 covers 14 residues. Germline loops: CDR1 MRHNA, CDR2 SNTAGT. V dropped 4 bases and J dropped 3; count of bases not matched to a gene: 2. The CDR3 here is CASSGGRETDTQYF. Here the CDR3 DNA reads TGTGCCAGCAGTGGCGGGAGGGAAACAGATACGCAGTATTTT.

J is TRBJ2-3 and V is TRBV4-3; 7 positions agree with TRBD2. In germline, CDR1 is LGHNA, CDR2 YSLEER. J gave up 3 bases and V 0 bases, and 9 bases lay outside the gene matches. CDR3 length equals 17 residues. Written as DNA, the CDR3 is TGCGCCAGCAGCCAAGAATCTGGTACTAGCGTTACAGATACGCAGTATTTT. Protein product: CASSQESGTSVTDTQYF.

This clone was found a few times. The chain is built from TRBV6-4 and TRBJ2-1; D perhaps matches TRBD2 (6 bases). With 0 bases removed from V and 9 bases from J, the gap between germline ends came to 18 bases. CDR1 and CDR2 (germline): MRHNA, SNTAGT. This CDR3 region has 16 residues. CDR3 protein: CASSDSVGSGWGEQFF. The CDR3 region has the DNA TGTGCCAGCAGTGACTCTGTGGGAAGCGGGTGGGGTGAGCAGTTCTTC.

This clone was observed a few times. V usage is TRBV27 and J usage is TRBJ2-6; D ambiguous. V lost 1 base and J 0 bases, leaving 7 bases between the germline ends. The length of the CDR3 is 16 residues. Germline lookup yields CDR1 MNHEY and CDR2 SMNVEV (reference sequence). CDR3 protein: CASSLLGSSGANVLTF. In nucleotides, the CDR3 is TGTGCCAGCAGTTTATTGGGCTCCTCTGGGGCCAACGTCCTGACTTTC.

The chain employs TRBV28 and TRBJ2-3; D is ambiguous. This CDR3 contains 14 residues. Germline V gene lookup returns CDR1 MDHEN and CDR2 SYDVKM. V lost 4 bases and J 6 bases, leaving 14 bases between the germline ends. As DNA, the CDR3 is TGTGCCAGCAGTTCTGGAGTCTTTGTGGATACGCAGTATTTT. This codes for CASSSGVFVDTQYF.

The chain combines TRBV2 with TRBJ2-3, with 9 bases fitting TRBD1. Germline CDR1 SNHLY, CDR2 FYNNEI. Trimming cost V 8 bases and J 12 bases; bases outside gene matches: 15. The CDR3 is 14 residues long. CDR3 bases: TGTGCCAGCGGTCAAGGGACAGGGAAAAATTCTCAGTATTTT. This encodes CASGQGTGKNSQYF.

J is TRBJ1-1 and V is TRBV29-1; D perhaps matches TRBD1 (5 bases). The CDR3 consists of 13 residues. The germline V gene encodes CDR1 SQVTM and CDR2 ANQGSEA. The germline V and J ends were trimmed by 8 bases and 0 bases, with 13 bases remaining between them. Written as DNA, the CDR3 is TGCAGCTCCGCGGGGGTAGTGAACACTGAAGCTTTCTTT. Its protein product is CSSAGVVNTEAFF.

J is TRBJ2-3 and V is TRBV27; D is undetermined. The CDR3 has 14 residues. Trimming took 5 bases from V and 3 from J, leaving 12 bases between them. CDR1 and CDR2 from the germline V gene are MNHEY and SMNVEV (reference sequence). The CDR3 nucleotides are TGTGCCAGCAGTCCCTCGGTCAGGACAGATACGCAGTATTTT. Its translation: CASSPSVRTDTQYF.

The J gene is TRBJ2-6, the V gene TRBV18, with D unclear. Deletions cut 3 bases from V and 0 bases from J, with 9 bases between. CDR3 length: 16 residues. CDR1 is KGHSH and CDR2 is LQKENI in the germline V gene. CDR3 sequence reads: CASSPSSPSGANVLTF. CDR3 coding DNA: TGTGCCAGCTCACCGAGTTCCCCCTCTGGGGCCAACGTCCTGACTTTC.

The chain recombines TRBV11-3 with TRBJ2-3; 9 nucleotides align to TRBD1. The CDR3 consists of 14 residues. Looked up from germline, CDR1 is SGHNT and CDR2 is YENEEA. V lost 5 bases to trimming and J lost 11 bases; unmatched junction nucleotides: 11. CDR3 amino acids: CASSISTGTGMQYF. The CDR3 coding sequence is TGTGCCAGCAGCATATCAACCGGGACAGGGATGCAGTATTTT.

The rearrangement uses TRBV9 and TRBJ1-6; D not resolved. This CDR3 contains 13 residues. Trimming shortened V by 6 bases and J by 10 bases, and 14 bases separated the two germline ends. The germline CDR1 and CDR2 sequences are SGDLS and YYNGEE. The CDR3 loop reads CASTLHEASPLHF. The CDR3 DNA reads as TGTGCCAGCACCCTCCATGAGGCGTCACCCCTCCACTTT.

This clone was counted only a few times. The CDR3 coding sequence is TGTGCGTCCGACCAGGGCACTGAAGCTTTCTTT. Its protein is CASDQGTEAFF. The chain is built from TRBV30 and TRBJ1-1; possibly TRBD1 for D (5 bases). Per germline, CDR1 GTSNPN and CDR2 SVGIG (reference sequence). This CDR3 is 11 amino acids long. Combining the CDR3 with reference TRBV30 and TRBJ1-1 gives the whole variable domain SQTIHQWPATLVQPVGSPLSLECTVEGTSNPNLYWYRQAAGRGLQLLFYSVGIGQISSEVPQNLSASRPQDRQFILSSKKLLLSDSGFYLCASDQGTEAFFGQGTRLTVV.

This chain links TRBV11-2 with TRBJ1-2; 10 bases line up with TRBD1. Germline CDR1 is SGHAT and CDR2 is FQNNGV. J gave up 4 bases and V 5 bases, and 7 bases lay outside the gene matches. The CDR3 spans 15 residues. CDR3 protein: CASSLTGTGAYGYTF. DNA for the CDR3: TGTGCCAGCAGCCTTACCGGGACAGGGGCCTATGGCTACACCTTC.

The V and J genes are TRBV4-3 and TRBJ1-6; D is unclear. V lost 0 bases and J 10 bases, leaving 10 bases between the germline ends. Per the germline V gene, CDR1 is LGHNA and CDR2 is YSLEER. This CDR3 comprises 14 residues. Written as DNA, the CDR3 is TGCGCCAGCAGCCAAGATGAGGTAGGCTCACCCCTCCACTTT. Residues: CASSQDEVGSPLHF.

This clone was picked up a small number of times. The V call is TRBV19, the J call TRBJ2-1; 8 positions match TRBD2. Germline-derived CDR1 and CDR2 are LNHDA and SQIVND (reference sequence). V was pared by 10 bases and J by 9 bases, with 8 bases of the junction left unmatched. The CDR3 runs 12 residues. The CDR3 loop is CATPGRAGEQFF. The CDR3 DNA is TGTGCCACTCCCGGGAGGGCCGGTGAGCAGTTCTTC.

The chain carries TRBV27 and TRBJ2-5, with a possible D match to TRBD2 (5 bases). The J call is uncertain, as TRBJ2-7 better fits the DNA end. Germline-derived CDR1 and CDR2 are MNHEY and SMNVEV (reference sequence). This CDR3 contains 13 residues. CDR3 DNA sequence: TGTGCCAGCAGTTTTTCGTCGGGGTACGAGCAGTACTTC. The encoded protein is CASSFSSGYEQYF.

The V gene is TRBV2, the J gene TRBJ1-4; D is undetermined. CDR3 length: 15 amino acids. V lost 3 bases and J lost 3, with 11 bases in between. Germline CDR1 reads SNHLY; CDR2 reads FYNNEI. The CDR3 sequence: CASSDDGESNEKLFF. The CDR3 nucleotides are TGTGCCAGCAGTGACGACGGAGAGTCTAATGAAAAACTGTTTTTT.

The J gene is TRBJ2-1, the V gene TRBV5-3, with 10 bases identical to TRBD1. TRBV5-3 is an ORF for which the function is uncertain. The length of the CDR3 is 15 residues. Losses at the gene ends were 4 bases for V and 5 bases for J; bases not matched to a gene: 6. The CDR3 region is CARSLRDRGNNEQFF. In DNA, the CDR3 is TGTGCCAGAAGCCTCCGGGACAGGGGAAACAATGAGCAGTTCTTC.

The chain is built from TRBV5-1 and TRBJ2-5, with D possibly being TRBD2 (6 bases). V lost 2 bases and J lost 1, with 30 bases in between. This CDR3 contains 21 residues. CDR1 is SGHRS and CDR2 is YFSETQ in the germline V gene. Here the CDR3 DNA reads TGCGCCAGCAGCTTATACGGGAGTCGCCTACTTGAGAGTGCCACCCAAGAGACCCAGTACTTC. Encoded protein: CASSLYGSRLLESATQETQYF.

This clone was found a few times. The chain employs TRBV6-5 and TRBJ1-6; 7 nucleotides line up with TRBD1. The CDR3 has 16 residues. Germline values: CDR1 MNHEY, CDR2 SVGAGI. V was clipped by 2 bases and J by 7 bases; unmatched bases: 8. The CDR3 DNA sequence: TGTGCCAGCAGTTACCGAGGGACAGCCTCCAATTCACCCCTCCACTTT. Translating gives CASSYRGTASNSPLHF.

The chain couples TRBV7-9 to TRBJ1-5; D not certain. Germline V gene sequence: CDR1 SEHNR, CDR2 FQNEAQ (reference sequence). With 1 base removed from V and 5 bases from J, the gap between germline ends came to 18 bases. The CDR3 is 17 amino acids. The CDR3 sequence is CASSLGARRVGDQPQHF. CDR3 sequence (DNA): TGTGCCAGCAGCTTAGGGGCTAGGAGGGTCGGCGATCAGCCCCAGCATTTT.